This T cell receptor beta chain comes out of a study of blood T cell repertoires in COVID-19. Study-level background: The United States, Italy and Spain supplied acute and convalescent COVID-19 samples. Sources were T cells, B-cell-depleted T cells, or PBMCs; the material itself was cDNA or gDNA.

This clone appeared once. Original methodology: From reference gene primer amplification, estimates of nucleated cell counts were derived. Here immunoSEQ multiplex PCR was the method, and the copy in TCRdb shows in-frame clones only, minus some. D and trimming were read from the DNA, whereas the V and J calls and clone size are those reported in that table. The table shows fewer than 250,000 clones, with about 91% occurring only once. The origin of this receptor is a woman aged 40 to 50 with acute or convalescent COVID-19. Sequencing was done on a sample of peripheral blood.

The CDR3 DNA reads TGTGCCAGCAGCGCGGGACAGCTTCAAGAGACCCAGTACTTC. Residues: CASSAGQLQETQYF. The chain joins TRBV11-1 to TRBJ2-5, with D possibly matching TRBD1 (7 bases). The CDR3 contains 14 residues. V lost 5 bases to trimming and J lost 2 bases, with 12 bases between them. The germline CDR1 and CDR2 sequences are SGHAT and FQDESV (reference sequence).